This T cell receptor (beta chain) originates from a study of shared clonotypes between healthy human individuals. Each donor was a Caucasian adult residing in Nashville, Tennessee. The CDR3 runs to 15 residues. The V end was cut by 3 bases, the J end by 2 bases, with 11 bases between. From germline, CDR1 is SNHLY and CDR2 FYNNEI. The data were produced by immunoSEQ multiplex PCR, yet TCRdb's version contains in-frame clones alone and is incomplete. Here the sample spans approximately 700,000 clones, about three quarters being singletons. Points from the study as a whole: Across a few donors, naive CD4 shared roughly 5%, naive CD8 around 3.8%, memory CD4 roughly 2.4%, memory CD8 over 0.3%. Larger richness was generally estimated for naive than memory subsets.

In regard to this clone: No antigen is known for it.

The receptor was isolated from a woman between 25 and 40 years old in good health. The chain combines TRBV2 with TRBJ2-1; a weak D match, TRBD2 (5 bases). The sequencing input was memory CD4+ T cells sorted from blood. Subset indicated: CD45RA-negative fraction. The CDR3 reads CASSDDGVTYNEQFF. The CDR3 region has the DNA TGTGCCAGCAGTGACGACGGGGTCACCTACAATGAGCAGTTCTTC.